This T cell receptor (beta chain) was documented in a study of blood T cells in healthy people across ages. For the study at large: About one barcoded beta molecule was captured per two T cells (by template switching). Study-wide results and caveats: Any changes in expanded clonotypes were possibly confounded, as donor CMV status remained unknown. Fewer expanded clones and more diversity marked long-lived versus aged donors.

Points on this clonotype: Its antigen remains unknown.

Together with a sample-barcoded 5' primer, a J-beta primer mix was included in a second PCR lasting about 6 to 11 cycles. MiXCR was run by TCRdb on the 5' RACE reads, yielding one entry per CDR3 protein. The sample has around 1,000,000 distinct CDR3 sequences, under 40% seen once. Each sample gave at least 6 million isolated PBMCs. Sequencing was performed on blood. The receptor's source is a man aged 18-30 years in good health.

The chain's CDR3 is CASSQDGDYNEQFF. CDR3 DNA: TGCGCCAGCAGCCAAGATGGAGACTACAATGAGCAGTTCTTC. V usage is TRBV4-3 and J usage is TRBJ2-1; no firm D call. The CDR3 has 14 amino acids. The germline CDR1 and CDR2 sequences are LGHNA and YSLEER. The V end was cut by 0 bases, the J end by 3 bases, with 6 bases between.